One sample yielded the 5 T cell receptor beta chains listed below, sequenced in a study of cytomegalovirus exposure and HLA in healthy donors. Sequencing used immunoSEQ multiplex PCR; TCRdb keeps in-frame clones, though not all of them. This table holds 100,000 to 150,000 clones, 89% found once. Sequencing was done on a sample of PBMCs. Receptors originate from a young woman in good health and CMV-seronegative.

This clone came up a few times. The chain combines TRBV28 with TRBJ1-1; TRBD1 aligns across 8 bases. Per the germline V gene, CDR1 is MDHEN and CDR2 is SYDVKM. The CDR3 extends over 16 amino acids. The V gene end was trimmed by 1 base and the J gene end by 10 bases; junction bases not matched to a gene: 14. The CDR3 region has the DNA TGTGCCAGCAGTTTATTTGGTCGGACAGGGAATATATTAGCTTTCTTT. Protein sequence: CASSLFGRTGNILAFF.

The V and J genes are TRBV11-2 and TRBJ2-5; 7 positions match TRBD2. Per germline, CDR1 SGHAT and CDR2 FQNNGV. Germline trimming cut 4 bases from V and 5 bases from J; bases unmatched to any gene: 13. The CDR3 totals 16 residues. The CDR3 bases are TGTGCCAGCAGCTCTCAAAACGGACTAGGAGGGGAGACCCAGTACTTC. It is translated as CASSSQNGLGGETQYF.

J is TRBJ2-1 and V is TRBV28; 13 bases fit TRBD2. After removal of 1 base from V and 9 bases from J, the junction contained 6 bases not matched to a gene. The CDR3 totals 16 residues. CDR1 and CDR2 from the germline V gene are MDHEN and SYDVKM. CDR3 sequence (DNA): TGTGCCAGCAGTTTATCCGGGACTAGCGGGATTCCTGAGCAGTTCTTC. Its protein is CASSLSGTSGIPEQFF.

The J gene is TRBJ2-1, the V gene TRBV7-6; D might be TRBD1 (6 bases). In germline, CDR1 is SGHVS, CDR2 FNYEAQ. Trimming shortened V by 5 bases and J by 4 bases, and 9 bases separated the two germline ends. The CDR3 spans 13 residues. As DNA, the CDR3 is TGTGCCAGCAGCCGTACAGGGTACAATGAGCAGTTCTTC. Protein sequence: CASSRTGYNEQFF.

The chain has TRBV28 and TRBJ1-1, with no clear D. Trimming shortened V by 7 bases and J by 0 bases, and 6 bases separated the two germline ends. This CDR3 has 12 residues. Germline CDR1 is MDHEN and CDR2 is SYDVKM. As DNA, the CDR3 is TGTGCCAGCAAGTGGCTGAACACTGAAGCTTTCTTT. Protein sequence: CASKWLNTEAFF.